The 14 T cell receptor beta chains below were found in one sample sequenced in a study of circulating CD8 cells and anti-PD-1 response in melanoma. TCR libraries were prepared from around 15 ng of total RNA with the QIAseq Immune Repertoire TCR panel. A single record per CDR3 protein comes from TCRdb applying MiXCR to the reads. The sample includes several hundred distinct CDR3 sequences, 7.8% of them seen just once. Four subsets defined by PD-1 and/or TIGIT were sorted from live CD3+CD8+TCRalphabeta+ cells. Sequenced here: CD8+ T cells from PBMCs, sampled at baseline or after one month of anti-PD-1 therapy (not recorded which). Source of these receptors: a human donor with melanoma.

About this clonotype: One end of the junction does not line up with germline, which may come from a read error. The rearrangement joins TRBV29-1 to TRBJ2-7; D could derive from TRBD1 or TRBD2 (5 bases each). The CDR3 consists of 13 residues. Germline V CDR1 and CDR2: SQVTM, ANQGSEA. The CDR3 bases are TGCAGCGTTGTTGGGGGAACCACCTACGAGCGGTACTTC. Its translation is CSVVGGTTYERYF.

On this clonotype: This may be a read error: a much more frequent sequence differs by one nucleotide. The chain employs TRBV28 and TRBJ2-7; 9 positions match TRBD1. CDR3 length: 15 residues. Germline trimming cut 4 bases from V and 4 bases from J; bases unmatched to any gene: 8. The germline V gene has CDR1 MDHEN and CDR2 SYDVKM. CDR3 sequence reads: CASSSWDRVKYEQYF. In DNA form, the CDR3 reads TGTGCCAGCAGTTCATGGGACAGGGTGAAGTACGAGCAGTACTTC.

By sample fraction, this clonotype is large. The CDR3 sequence: CASSIYSGSRYNEQFF. CDR3 DNA: TGTGCCAGTAGTATATATAGCGGGAGCCGATACAATGAGCAGTTCTTC. This chain connects TRBV19 to TRBJ2-1, with 9 bases aligning to TRBD2. Germline lookup yields CDR1 LNHDA and CDR2 SQIVND (reference sequence). The ends lost 2 bases at V and 4 bases at J; junction bases unmatched: 6. This CDR3 spans 16 amino acids.

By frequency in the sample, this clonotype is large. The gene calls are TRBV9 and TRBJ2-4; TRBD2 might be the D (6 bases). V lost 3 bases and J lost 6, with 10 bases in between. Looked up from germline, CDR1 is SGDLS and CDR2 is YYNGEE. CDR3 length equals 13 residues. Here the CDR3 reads CASSEGLTNIQYF. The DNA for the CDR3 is TGTGCCAGCAGCGAGGGACTCACAAACATTCAGTACTTC.

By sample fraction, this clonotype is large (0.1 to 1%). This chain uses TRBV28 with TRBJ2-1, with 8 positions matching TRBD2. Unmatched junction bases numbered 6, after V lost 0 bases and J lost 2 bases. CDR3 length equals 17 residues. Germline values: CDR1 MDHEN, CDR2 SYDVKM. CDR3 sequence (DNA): TGTGCCAGCAGTTTATGGCCCTCCGGGGGGGCCTACAATGAGCAGTTCTTC. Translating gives CASSLWPSGGAYNEQFF.

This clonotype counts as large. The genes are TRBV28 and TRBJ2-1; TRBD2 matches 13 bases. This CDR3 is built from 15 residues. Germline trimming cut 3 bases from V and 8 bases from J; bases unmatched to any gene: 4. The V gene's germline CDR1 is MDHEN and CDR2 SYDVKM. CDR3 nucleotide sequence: TGTGCCAGCAGTTTCGGACTAGCGGGGGATGATGAGCAGTTCTTC. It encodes CASSFGLAGDDEQFF.

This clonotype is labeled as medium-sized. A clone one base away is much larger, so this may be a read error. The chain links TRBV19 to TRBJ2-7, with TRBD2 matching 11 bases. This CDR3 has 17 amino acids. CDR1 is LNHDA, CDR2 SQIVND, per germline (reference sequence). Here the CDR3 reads CASSPDPLAGGRNRQCF. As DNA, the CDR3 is TGTGCCAGTAGTCCAGACCCATTAGCGGGAGGGCGGAATCGGCAGTGCTTC.

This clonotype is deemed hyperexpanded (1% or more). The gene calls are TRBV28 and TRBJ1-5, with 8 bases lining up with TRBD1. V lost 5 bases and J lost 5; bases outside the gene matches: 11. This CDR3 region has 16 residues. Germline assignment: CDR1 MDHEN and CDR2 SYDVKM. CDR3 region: CASSPPDRGIHQPQHF. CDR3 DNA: TGTGCCAGCAGTCCCCCCGACAGGGGTATCCATCAGCCCCAGCATTTT.

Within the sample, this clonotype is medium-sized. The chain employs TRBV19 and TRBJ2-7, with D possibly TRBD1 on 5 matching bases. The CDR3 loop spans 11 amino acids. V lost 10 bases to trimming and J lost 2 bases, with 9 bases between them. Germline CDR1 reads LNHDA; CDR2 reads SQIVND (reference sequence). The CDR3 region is CATSGTYEQYF. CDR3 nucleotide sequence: TGTGCCACCTCAGGGACCTACGAGCAGTACTTC.

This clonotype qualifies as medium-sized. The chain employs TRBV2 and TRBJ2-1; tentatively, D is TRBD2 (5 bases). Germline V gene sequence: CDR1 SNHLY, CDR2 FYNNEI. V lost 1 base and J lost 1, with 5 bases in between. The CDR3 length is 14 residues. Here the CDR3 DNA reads TGTGCCAGCAGTGAAGGGACTTCCTACAATGAGCAGTTCTTC. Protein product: CASSEGTSYNEQFF.

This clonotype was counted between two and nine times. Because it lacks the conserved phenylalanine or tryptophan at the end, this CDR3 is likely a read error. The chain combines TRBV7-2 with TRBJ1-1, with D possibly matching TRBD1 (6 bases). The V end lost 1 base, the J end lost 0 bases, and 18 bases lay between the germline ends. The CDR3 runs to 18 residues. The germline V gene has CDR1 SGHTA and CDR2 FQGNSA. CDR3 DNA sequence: TGTGCCAGCAGCTTAGAGGGCAGGGCAGGGGACATGAACACTGAAGCTTTCCTC. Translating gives CASSLEGRAGDMNTEAFL.

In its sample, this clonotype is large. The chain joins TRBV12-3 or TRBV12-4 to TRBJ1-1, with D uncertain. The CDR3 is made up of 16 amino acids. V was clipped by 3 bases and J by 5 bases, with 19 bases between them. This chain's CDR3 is CASSFSFRAGVTEAFF. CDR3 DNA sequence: TGTGCCAGCAGTTTCAGTTTCCGCGCCGGGGTAACTGAAGCTTTCTTT.

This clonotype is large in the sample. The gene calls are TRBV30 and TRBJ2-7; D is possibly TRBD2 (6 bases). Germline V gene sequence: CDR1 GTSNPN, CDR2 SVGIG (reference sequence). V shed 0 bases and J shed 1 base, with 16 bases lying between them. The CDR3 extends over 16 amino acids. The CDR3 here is CAWSVRGTPTSYEQYF. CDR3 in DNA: TGTGCCTGGAGTGTACGGGGGACCCCGACTTCCTACGAGCAGTACTTC.

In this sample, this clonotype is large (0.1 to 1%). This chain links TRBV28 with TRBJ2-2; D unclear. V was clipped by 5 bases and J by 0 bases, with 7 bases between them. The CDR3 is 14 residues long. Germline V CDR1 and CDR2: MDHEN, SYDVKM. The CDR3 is CASSRNANTGELFF. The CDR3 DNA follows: TGTGCCAGCAGTAGGAACGCGAACACCGGGGAGCTGTTTTTT.